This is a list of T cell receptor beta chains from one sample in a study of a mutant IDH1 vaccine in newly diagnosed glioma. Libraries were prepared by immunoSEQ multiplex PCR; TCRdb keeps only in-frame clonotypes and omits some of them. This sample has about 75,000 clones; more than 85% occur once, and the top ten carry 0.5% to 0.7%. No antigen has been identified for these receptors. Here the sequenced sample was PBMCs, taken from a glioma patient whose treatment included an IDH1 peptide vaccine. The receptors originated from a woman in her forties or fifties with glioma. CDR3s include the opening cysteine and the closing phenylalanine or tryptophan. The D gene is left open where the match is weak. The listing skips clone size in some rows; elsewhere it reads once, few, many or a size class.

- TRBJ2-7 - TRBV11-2 CASSFAIYEQYF TGTGCCAGCAGCTTCGCCATATACGAGCAGTACTTC
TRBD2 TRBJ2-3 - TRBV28 CASPPGLGPHSTDTQYF TGTGCCAGCCCTCCGGGACTAGGCCCCCATAGCACAGATACGCAGTATTTT
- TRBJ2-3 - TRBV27 CASSFSGYTDTQYF TGTGCCAGCAGTTTTAGCGGATACACAGATACGCAGTATTTT
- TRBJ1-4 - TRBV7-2 CASSLGRVGEKLFF TGTGCCAGCAGCTTAGGCAGGGTTGGTGAAAAACTGTTTTTT
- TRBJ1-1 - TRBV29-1 CSVARGGLNTEAFF TGCAGCGTAGCCCGGGGAGGGCTGAACACTGAAGCTTTCTTT
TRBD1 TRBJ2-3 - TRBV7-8 CASSGRDRGTDTQYF TGTGCCAGCAGCGGCCGGGACAGGGGCACAGATACGCAGTATTTT
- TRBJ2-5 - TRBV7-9 CASSQAWVIETQYF TGTGCCAGCAGCCAGGCCTGGGTTATTGAGACCCAGTACTTC
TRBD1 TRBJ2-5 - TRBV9 CASSSHRDRGPETQYF TGTGCCAGCAGCTCCCACCGGGACAGGGGGCCTGAGACCCAGTACTTC
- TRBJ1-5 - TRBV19 CASRLTRGIQPQHF TGTGCCAGTAGATTGACCCGTGGTATTCAGCCCCAGCATTTT
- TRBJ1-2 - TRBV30 CAWSPKDTGGYTF TGTGCCTGGAGCCCAAAGGACACCGGTGGCTACACCTTC
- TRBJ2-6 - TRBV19 CASQRANVLTF TGTGCCAGTCAAAGGGCCAACGTCCTGACTTTC
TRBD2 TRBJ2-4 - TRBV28 CASSFPGGYIQYF TGTGCCAGCAGTTTCCCGGGAGGGTACATTCAGTACTTC
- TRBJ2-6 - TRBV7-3 CASVSSGANVLTF TGTGCCAGCGTCAGCTCTGGGGCCAACGTCCTGACTTTC
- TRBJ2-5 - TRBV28 CASSLSREQETQYF TGTGCCAGCAGTTTATCGCGTGAACAAGAGACCCAGTACTTC
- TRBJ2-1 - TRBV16 CASSQSERQFSYNEQFF TGTGCCAGCAGCCAATCGGAAAGACAGTTCTCCTACAATGAGCAGTTCTTC
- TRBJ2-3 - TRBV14 CASSQDHLDTDTQYF TGTGCCAGCAGCCAAGATCATCTGGACACAGATACGCAGTATTTT
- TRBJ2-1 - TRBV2 CASSGGPGSYNEQFF TGTGCCAGCAGTGGGGGTCCGGGGTCCTACAATGAGCAGTTCTTC
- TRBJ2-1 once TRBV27 CASSLRWGNEQFF TGTGCCAGCAGTTTACGCTGGGGTAATGAGCAGTTCTTC
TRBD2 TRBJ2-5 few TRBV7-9 CASSSGLAVGETQYF TGTGCCAGCAGCTCGGGACTAGCAGTCGGGGAGACCCAGTACTTC
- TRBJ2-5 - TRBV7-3 CASSLGNRVQETQYF TGTGCCAGCAGCTTAGGAAACAGGGTACAAGAGACCCAGTACTTC
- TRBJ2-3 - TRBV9 CASSWATDTQYF TGTGCCAGCAGTTGGGCCACAGATACGCAGTATTTT
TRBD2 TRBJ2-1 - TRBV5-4 CASSPSGTSASVPQFF TGTGCCAGCAGCCCAAGCGGGACTAGCGCCTCCGTGCCGCAGTTCTTC
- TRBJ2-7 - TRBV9 CASSVVGEGEQYF TGTGCCAGCAGCGTAGTTGGTGAAGGCGAGCAGTACTTC
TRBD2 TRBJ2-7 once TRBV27 CASSLGLAGRYEQYF TGTGCCAGCAGTTTGGGCCTAGCGGGACGCTACGAGCAGTACTTC
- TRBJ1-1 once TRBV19 CASSISYTEAFF TGTGCCAGTAGTATCAGTTACACTGAAGCTTTCTTT
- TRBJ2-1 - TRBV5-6 CASSFSREQFF TGTGCCAGCAGCTTTTCCCGTGAACAGTTCTTC
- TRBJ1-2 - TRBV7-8 CASSPDSNYGYTF TGTGCCAGCAGCCCGGACAGTAACTATGGCTACACCTTC
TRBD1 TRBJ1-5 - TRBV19 CASSIEWTGRNQPQHF TGTGCCAGTAGTATAGAATGGACAGGGCGCAATCAGCCCCAGCATTTT
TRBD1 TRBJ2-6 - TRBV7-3 CASSLNRGLGANVLTF TGTGCCAGCAGCTTAAACAGGGGGCTTGGGGCCAACGTCCTGACTTTC
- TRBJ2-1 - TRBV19 CASSIWRSSYNEQFF TGTGCCAGTAGTATCTGGAGAAGCTCCTACAATGAGCAGTTCTTC
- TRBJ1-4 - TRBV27 CASSSPSLGEKLFF TGTGCCAGCAGTTCGCCCTCCCTGGGGGAAAAACTGTTTTTT
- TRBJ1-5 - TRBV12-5 CASLPGGFNQPQHF TGTGCTAGTCTGCCTGGGGGGTTTAATCAGCCCCAGCATTTT
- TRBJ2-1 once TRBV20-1 CSAKTAEQFF TGCAGTGCTAAGACTGCTGAGCAGTTCTTC
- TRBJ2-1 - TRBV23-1 CASSQAPQGGLNEQFF TGCGCCAGCAGTCAAGCCCCTCAGGGGGGGTTGAATGAGCAGTTCTTC
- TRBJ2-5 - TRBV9 CARRVGGGPGETQYF TGTGCCCGCCGCGTCGGGGGCGGGCCGGGGGAGACCCAGTACTTC
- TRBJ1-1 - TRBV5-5 CASSSQVNTEAFF TGTGCCAGCAGCTCACAAGTGAACACTGAAGCTTTCTTT
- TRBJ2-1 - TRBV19 CASSILPGLYNEQFF TGTGCCAGTAGTATTCTCCCAGGGCTCTACAATGAGCAGTTCTTC
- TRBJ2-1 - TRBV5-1 CASSLSREQFF TGCGCCAGCAGCTTGAGTAGGGAGCAGTTCTTC
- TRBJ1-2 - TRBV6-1 CASSETDNYGYTF TGTGCCAGCAGTGAGACAGATAACTATGGCTACACCTTC
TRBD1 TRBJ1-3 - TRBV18 CASSPPGTELNTIYF TGTGCCAGCTCACCTCCGGGGACAGAACTAAACACCATATATTTT
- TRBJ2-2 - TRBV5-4 CASSSGRTGELFF TGTGCCAGCAGCTCCGGACGCACCGGGGAGCTGTTTTTT
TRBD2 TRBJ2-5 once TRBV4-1 CASSQDESGRAYETQYF TGCGCCAGCAGCCAAGACGAAAGCGGGAGGGCGTATGAGACCCAGTACTTC
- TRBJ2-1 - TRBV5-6 CASSYQGLRFF TGTGCCAGCAGCTACCAGGGTCTTCGGTTCTTC
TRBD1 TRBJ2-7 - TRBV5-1 CASSQPLGQVYEQYF TGCGCCAGCAGCCAACCGCTCGGACAGGTGTACGAGCAGTACTTC
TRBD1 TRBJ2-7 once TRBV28 CASSLPTSGQSEQYF TGTGCCAGCAGTTTGCCGACCTCGGGACAGAGTGAGCAGTACTTC
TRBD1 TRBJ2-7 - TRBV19 CASSLIPGTGAYEQYF TGTGCCAGTAGCTTGATTCCCGGGACAGGGGCCTACGAGCAGTACTTC
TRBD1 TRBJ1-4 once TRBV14 CASSQGERTGNNEKLFF TGTGCCAGCAGCCAAGGAGAGAGGACAGGGAATAATGAAAAACTGTTTTTT
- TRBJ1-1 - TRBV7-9 CASSTGQRNTEAFF TGTGCCAGCAGCACCGGACAGCGGAACACTGAAGCTTTCTTT
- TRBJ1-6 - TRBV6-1 CASSDTGISYNSPLHF TGTGCCAGCAGTGACACAGGGATCTCCTATAATTCACCCCTCCACTTT
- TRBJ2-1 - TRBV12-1 CASSFVLAGADYNEQFF TGTGCCAGCAGCTTTGTACTAGCGGGAGCAGACTACAATGAGCAGTTCTTC
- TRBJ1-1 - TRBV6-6 CASRWGAGAFF TGTGCCAGCAGATGGGGGGCTGGAGCTTTCTTT
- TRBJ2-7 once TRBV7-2 CASSLGSVVYEQYF TGTGCCAGCAGCTTAGGTTCCGTAGTCTACGAGCAGTACTTC
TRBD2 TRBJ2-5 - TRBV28 CASSPFPGLAGGWDQETQYF TGTGCCAGCAGCCCTTTCCCGGGACTAGCGGGAGGTTGGGACCAAGAGACCCAGTACTTC
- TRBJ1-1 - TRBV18 CASSPKRREAFF TGTGCCAGCTCACCTAAGAGGCGTGAAGCTTTCTTT
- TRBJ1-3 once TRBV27 CASRSGWGHDSGNTIYF TGTGCCAGCAGATCTGGGTGGGGGCACGACTCTGGAAACACCATATATTTT